Below, 30 T cell receptor beta chains from the same sample are listed, as sequenced in a study of control samples from healthy donors and cancer patients. The protocol was immunoSEQ multiplex PCR, while the TCRdb copy is restricted to in-frame clones and leaves out a portion. Altogether approximately 100,000 clones are present, 90% being singletons, with the ten largest covering 4% to 5.5%. Material for sequencing was blood. All receptors derive from a human donor in good health. The donor label of this sample is uncertain.

The V call is TRBV6-1, the J call TRBJ2-1, with D hard to call. Germline lookup yields CDR1 MNHNS and CDR2 SASEGT. V lost 3 bases and J lost 0, with 9 bases in between. The CDR3 extends over 15 amino acids. The CDR3 region has the DNA TGTGCCAGCAGTGACGGGTTTGGCTCCTACAATGAGCAGTTCTTC. This gives the protein CASSDGFGSYNEQFF.

This chain uses TRBV27 with TRBJ2-7; D is ambiguous. The length of the CDR3 is 16 residues. The germline V and J ends were trimmed by 3 bases and 4 bases, with 19 bases remaining between them. The V gene's germline CDR1 is MNHEY and CDR2 SMNVEV (reference sequence). For the CDR3, the DNA is TGTGCCAGCAGTTTTCATTCCGGGCGCTGGCTATACGAGCAGTACTTC. Protein sequence: CASSFHSGRWLYEQYF.

This clone was found a few times. The J gene is TRBJ2-5, the V gene TRBV2; D is unclear. From germline, CDR1 is SNHLY and CDR2 FYNNEI. Trimming stripped 4 bases from V and 3 bases from J, with 12 bases between. The CDR3 extends over 14 amino acids. CDR3 residues: CASSGNSQEETQYF. DNA for the CDR3: TGTGCCAGCAGTGGCAATTCTCAGGAAGAGACCCAGTACTTC.

The chain employs TRBV18 and TRBJ1-2; D remains ambiguous. Germline CDR1 KGHSH, CDR2 LQKENI. V was cut by 2 bases and J by 5 bases, with 12 bases left in between. This CDR3 contains 14 residues. CDR3 sequence: CASSPGSRNYGYTF. The CDR3 region has the DNA TGTGCCAGCTCACCAGGGAGTCGGAATTATGGCTACACCTTC. Complete variable domain (other parts from reference TRBV18 and TRBJ1-2): NAGVMQNPRHLVRRRGQEARLRCSPMKGHSHVYWYRQLPEEGLKFMVYLQKENIIDESGMPKERFSAEFPKEGPSILRIQQVVRGDSAAYFCASSPGSRNYGYTFGSGTRLTVV.

The chain carries TRBV7-3 and TRBJ2-1; TRBD2 aligns across 10 bases. This CDR3 is built from 16 residues. CDR1 is SGHTA and CDR2 is FQGTGA in the germline V gene. The V gene end was trimmed by 9 bases and the J gene end by 8 bases; junction bases not matched to a gene: 16. CDR3 protein: CASTPLAGPTGDEQFF. The CDR3 region has the DNA TGTGCCAGTACTCCACTAGCGGGGCCGACCGGCGATGAGCAGTTCTTC.

The CDR3 is CASSPLVGNEQFF. In DNA form, the CDR3 reads TGTGCCAGCAGCCCATTGGTGGGGAATGAGCAGTTCTTC. J is TRBJ2-1 and V is TRBV3-1 (or the pseudogene TRBV3-2); no definite D call. Germline CDR1 and CDR2: LGHDT and YNNKEL (reference sequence). The CDR3 runs 13 residues. V was cut by 4 bases and J by 7 bases, with 11 bases left in between.

A single count supports this clone. This CDR3 is CASSGLTSGAMNTGELFF. The CDR3 DNA reads as TGTGCCAGCAGCGGACTAACTAGCGGGGCTATGAACACCGGGGAGCTGTTTTTT. The genes are TRBV11-2 and TRBJ2-2, with 10 bases that match TRBD2. V dropped 5 bases and J dropped 1; count of bases not matched to a gene: 10. CDR1 is SGHAT, CDR2 FQNNGV, per germline. The CDR3 is 18 amino acids.

The CDR3 is CASSLGTNYGYTF. CDR3 bases: TGCGCCAGCAGCTTGGGAACTAACTATGGCTACACCTTC. V is TRBV5-1 and J is TRBJ1-2; no definite D call. This CDR3 contains 13 residues. V shed 0 bases and J shed 0 bases, with 3 bases lying between them. Germline V gene lookup returns CDR1 SGHRS and CDR2 YFSETQ.

The chain joins TRBV5-6 to TRBJ1-5, with no clear D. The CDR3 is 14 amino acids. Germline lookup yields CDR1 SGHDT and CDR2 YYEEEE. Trimming took 0 bases from V and 4 from J, leaving 8 bases between them. The DNA for the CDR3 is TGTGCCAGCAGCTTGGTTGGGTCAAATCAGCCCCAGCATTTT. Residues: CASSLVGSNQPQHF.

The chain joins TRBV24-1 to TRBJ1-2; D uncertain. Germline CDR1 reads KGHDR; CDR2 reads SFDVKD. V was clipped by 2 bases and J by 4 bases, with 13 bases between them. This CDR3 is built from 15 residues. The CDR3 here is CATSDSRQLPYGYTF. CDR3 DNA sequence: TGTGCCACCAGTGATTCGAGACAACTCCCCTATGGCTACACCTTC.

The chain couples TRBV28 to TRBJ1-2, with TRBD1 matching 9 bases. This CDR3 region has 15 residues. Germline V lookup: CDR1 MDHEN, CDR2 SYDVKM. V lost 6 bases and J lost 0; bases outside the gene matches: 5. CDR3 in amino acids: CASSTGGRANYGYTF. The CDR3 DNA reads as TGTGCCAGCAGCACAGGGGGCCGAGCTAACTATGGCTACACCTTC.

The chain has TRBV7-8 and TRBJ1-6; 8 bases map to TRBD1. With 3 bases clipped from V and 10 bases from J, the junction kept 5 bases outside the gene matches. The germline V gene has CDR1 SGHVS and CDR2 FQNEAQ. This CDR3 is 14 amino acids long. CDR3: CASSFGTGSSPLHF. In nucleotides, the CDR3 is TGTGCCAGCAGCTTTGGGACAGGTTCCTCACCCCTCCACTTT.

The gene calls are TRBV19 and TRBJ2-7; D is possibly TRBD2 (6 bases). Looked up from germline, CDR1 is LNHDA and CDR2 is SQIVND (reference sequence). This CDR3 has 12 amino acids. V was pared by 5 bases and J by 3 bases, with 8 bases between. This CDR3 is CASSGGFYEQYF. CDR3 coding DNA: TGTGCCAGTAGTGGAGGGTTCTACGAGCAGTACTTC.

The chain links TRBV24-1 to TRBJ2-1; 9 bases are shared with TRBD2. The germline V gene has CDR1 KGHDR and CDR2 SFDVKD. The CDR3 has 16 residues. After removal of 3 bases from V and 0 bases from J, the junction contained 2 bases not matched to a gene. This CDR3 is CATSDPLAGSYNEQFF. The CDR3 bases are TGTGCCACCAGTGATCCACTAGCGGGCTCCTACAATGAGCAGTTCTTC.

The chain joins TRBV6-2 or TRBV6-3 to TRBJ1-5; D possibly corresponds to TRBD1 (5 bases). The CDR3 totals 15 residues. Germline V gene data show CDR1 as MNHEY and CDR2 as SVGEGT. V was clipped by 4 bases and J by 4 bases, with 14 bases between them. CDR3 DNA sequence: TGTGCCAGCAGTTCCCCTTGGGGGACGAATCAGCCCCAGCATTTT. Translated: CASSSPWGTNQPQHF.

This clone turned up a few times. This rearrangement joins TRBV7-2 to TRBJ2-3; a possible D gene is TRBD1 (6 bases). The CDR3 spans 14 residues. Germline V lookup: CDR1 SGHTA, CDR2 FQGNSA. V lost 5 bases, J lost 5 bases, and 14 bases lay in between. This CDR3 is CASSNWGLRDTQYF. DNA for the CDR3: TGTGCCAGCAGCAATTGGGGGCTTAGAGATACGCAGTATTTT.

V usage is TRBV5-1 and J usage is TRBJ1-4; D remains ambiguous. CDR1 and CDR2 from the germline V gene are SGHRS and YFSETQ. CDR3 length: 13 residues. V lost 7 bases and J 5 bases, leaving 12 bases between the germline ends. The CDR3 DNA reads as TGCGCCAGCTCCGAGCCCAAGAATGAAAAACTGTTTTTT. It encodes CASSEPKNEKLFF.

Worth noting for this clone: One end of the junction varies from germline; a read error may be responsible. This chain joins TRBV6-1 and TRBJ2-7, with D tentatively TRBD2 (7 bases). This CDR3 comprises 14 residues. The germline V gene encodes CDR1 MNHNS and CDR2 SASEGT. The CDR3: CASREGGVPYEQYF. The CDR3 region has the DNA TGTGCCAGCAGGGAAGGGGGGGTTCCCTACGAGCAGTACTTC.

About this clone: This CDR3 is also generated by other DNA sequences in the sample. The chain carries TRBV18 and TRBJ1-1, with D possibly TRBD1 on 5 matching bases. Trimming pared 3 bases from V and 6 bases from J, leaving 8 bases between. CDR3 size: 12 residues. Germline CDR1 KGHSH, CDR2 LQKENI. CDR3 amino acids: CASSPRGPEAFF. The DNA for the CDR3 is TGTGCCAGCTCACCGAGGGGCCCTGAAGCTTTCTTT.

The genes are TRBV12-3 or TRBV12-4 and TRBJ1-1, with 9 bases fitting TRBD1. J lost 4 bases, V lost 8 bases, and 5 bases had no gene match. The CDR3 has 13 amino acids. The CDR3 sequence is CASSPQGATEAFF. DNA of the CDR3: TGTGCCAGCTCCCCACAGGGGGCCACTGAAGCTTTCTTT.

The chain joins TRBV2 to TRBJ1-3; D not certain. The V gene lost 8 bases and the J gene lost 2 bases, with 13 bases spanning the gap. The CDR3 contains 14 residues. CDR1 and CDR2 from the germline V gene are SNHLY and FYNNEI. DNA for the CDR3: TGTGCCAGCCGAGATGGGGTCCCTGGAAACACCATATATTTT. Protein product: CASRDGVPGNTIYF.

The chain recombines TRBV12-5 with TRBJ1-3, with D uncertain. This CDR3 comprises 15 residues. Germline lookup yields CDR1 LGHNT and CDR2 FRNRAP. The ends were cut back, 4 bases at V and 9 bases at J, with 19 bases in the middle. CDR3 sequence reads: CASGSRSGPVSTIYF. CDR3 in DNA: TGTGCTAGTGGTTCCCGGTCGGGCCCGGTGAGCACCATATATTTT. The variable domain in full, completed from reference TRBV12-5 and TRBJ1-3, reads DARVTQTPRHKVTEMGQEVTMRCQPILGHNTVFWYRQTMMQGLELLAYFRNRAPLDDSGMPKDRFSAEMPDATLATLKIQPSEPRDSAVYFCASGSRSGPVSTIYFGEGSWLTVV.

The genes are TRBV4-2 and TRBJ1-1; tentatively, D is TRBD1 (5 bases). The CDR3 is 17 amino acids. V was cut by 0 bases and J by 4 bases, with 18 bases left in between. Germline V lookup: CDR1 LGHNA, CDR2 YNFKEQ. The CDR3 sequence is CASSQDSGGIRSTEAFF. CDR3 nucleotide sequence: TGTGCCAGCAGCCAAGATTCCGGGGGGATCCGTAGCACTGAAGCTTTCTTT.

The table lists this clone with a count of one. This chain connects TRBV2 to TRBJ1-1; D call uncertain. V gave up 4 bases and J gave up 2 bases, with 14 bases separating them. Germline V gives CDR1 SNHLY, CDR2 FYNNEI. The CDR3 sequence is 15 residues long. CDR3 region: CASSGSEVHNTEAFF. In nucleotides, the CDR3 is TGTGCCAGCAGTGGTAGTGAAGTCCACAACACTGAAGCTTTCTTT. The full variable domain, rest sourced from reference TRBV2 and TRBJ1-1, is EPEVTQTPSHQVTQMGQEVILRCVPISNHLYFYWYRQILGQKVEFLVSFYNNEISEKSEIFDDQFSVERPDGSNFTLKIRSTKLEDSAMYFCASSGSEVHNTEAFFGQGTRLTVV.

Only one count was recorded for this clone. The genes are TRBV7-2 and TRBJ1-3; tentative D call: TRBD1 (5 bases). Between the trimmed V and J ends, which lost 5 bases and 0 bases, there was a span of 14 bases. This CDR3 region has 16 residues. CDR1 is SGHTA, CDR2 FQGNSA, per germline. The CDR3 loop reads CASSVSSGTSGNTIYF. CDR3 nucleotides: TGTGCCAGCAGCGTGTCGTCCGGGACCTCTGGAAACACCATATATTTT.

The chain has TRBV6-1 and TRBJ1-1; D gene uncertain. Germline-derived CDR1 and CDR2 are MNHNS and SASEGT. V lost 0 bases, J lost 6 bases, and 8 bases lay in between. The length of the CDR3 is 13 residues. CDR3 region: CASSEARGAEAFF. As DNA, the CDR3 is TGTGCCAGCAGTGAAGCCCGGGGAGCTGAAGCTTTCTTT.

The CDR3 DNA reads as TGTGCCAGCAGTGCTTGGCAGGGGGAAGAGACCCAGTACTTC. It codes for CASSAWQGEETQYF. The genes are TRBV25-1 and TRBJ2-5; TRBD1 aligns across 7 bases. J lost 3 bases, V lost 4 bases, and 5 bases had no gene match. CDR1 and CDR2 from the germline V gene are MGHDK and SYGVNS. The CDR3 sequence is 14 residues long. Full variable domain (remainder filled in from reference TRBV25-1 and TRBJ2-5): EADIYQTPRYLVIGTGKKITLECSQTMGHDKMYWYQQDPGMELHLIHYSYGVNSTEKGDLSSESTVSRIRTEHFPLTLESARPSHTSQYLCASSAWQGEETQYFGPGTRLLVL.

The V gene is TRBV11-2, the J gene TRBJ2-7; a possible D gene is TRBD1 (7 bases). CDR3 size: 13 residues. CDR1 is SGHAT and CDR2 is FQNNGV in the germline V gene. Deletions cut 1 base from V and 6 bases from J, with 10 bases between. The CDR3 loop is CASSLGQGGEQYV. CDR3 nucleotide sequence: TGTGCCAGCAGCTTAGGACAGGGAGGCGAGCAGTACGTC.

This CDR3 is CSASPPGRAGELFF. The CDR3 DNA follows: TGCAGTGCTAGTCCTCCCGGAAGGGCCGGGGAGCTGTTTTTT. The gene calls are TRBV20-1 and TRBJ2-2, with D unresolved. In germline, CDR1 is DFQATT, CDR2 SNEGSKA (reference sequence). The V end lost 3 bases, the J end lost 6 bases, and 14 bases lay between the germline ends. The CDR3 totals 14 residues.

This clone showed up just once. The V call is TRBV7-2, the J call TRBJ1-5, with 11 positions matching TRBD1. CDR1 is SGHTA, CDR2 FQGNSA, per germline. V was pared by 1 base and J by 6 bases, with 5 bases of the junction left unmatched. This CDR3 contains 16 residues. CDR3 in amino acids: CASSLGGTGGGQPQHF. The CDR3 region has the DNA TGTGCCAGCAGCTTAGGGGGGACAGGGGGTGGTCAGCCCCAGCATTTT.